This TCR beta chain was observed in a study of OX40 agonist ivuxolimab in advanced cancers. Overall study: Patients were treated with ivuxolimab, an agonistic anti-OX40 (CD134) antibody.

The CDR3 contains 15 residues. Germline V gene sequence: CDR1 MNHEY, CDR2 SVGAGI. The V and J ends lost 0 bases and 3 bases, in that order; junction bases with no gene match: 3. Profiled with immunoSEQ multiplex PCR; TCRdb holds only in-frame clones, not every one. The data hold 77,000 or so clones, with roughly 89% observed a single time. This material consisted of CD4+ or CD8+ T cells sorted from blood, taken in a trial of the OX40 agonist ivuxolimab. The source is an adult with an advanced solid tumor such as melanoma, head and neck, liver or kidney cancer. The genes are TRBV6-5 and TRBJ1-1; 8 bases are shared with TRBD1. Here the CDR3 reads CASSYSQGADTEAFF. CDR3 nucleotides: TGTGCCAGCAGTTACTCGCAGGGGGCCGACACTGAAGCTTTCTTT.